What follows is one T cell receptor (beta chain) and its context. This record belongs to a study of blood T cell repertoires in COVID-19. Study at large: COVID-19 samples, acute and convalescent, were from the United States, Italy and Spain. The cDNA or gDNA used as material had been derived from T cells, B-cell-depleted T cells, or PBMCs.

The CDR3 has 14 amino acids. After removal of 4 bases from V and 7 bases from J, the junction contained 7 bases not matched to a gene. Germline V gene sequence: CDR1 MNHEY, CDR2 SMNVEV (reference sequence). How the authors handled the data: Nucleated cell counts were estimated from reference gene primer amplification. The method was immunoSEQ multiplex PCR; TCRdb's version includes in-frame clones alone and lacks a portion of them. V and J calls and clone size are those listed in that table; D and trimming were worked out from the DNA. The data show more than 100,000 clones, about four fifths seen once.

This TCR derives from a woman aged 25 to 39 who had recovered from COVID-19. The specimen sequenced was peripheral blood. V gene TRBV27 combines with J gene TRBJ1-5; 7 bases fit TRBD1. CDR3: CASSSEGAQQPQHF. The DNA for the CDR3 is TGTGCCAGCAGTTCAGAGGGGGCCCAACAGCCCCAGCATTTT.